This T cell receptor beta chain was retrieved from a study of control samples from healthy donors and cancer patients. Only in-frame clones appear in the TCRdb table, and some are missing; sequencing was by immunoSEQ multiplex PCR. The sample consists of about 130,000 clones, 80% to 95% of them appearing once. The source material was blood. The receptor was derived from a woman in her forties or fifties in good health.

CDR3 in amino acids: CASSLFGRGGEQYF. The CDR3 nucleotides are TGTGCCAGCAGTTTATTTGGCAGGGGGGGGGAGCAGTACTTC. The gene calls are TRBV27 and TRBJ2-7; D is tentatively TRBD1 or TRBD2 (7 bases each). The CDR3 sequence is 14 residues long. Germline V gene lookup returns CDR1 MNHEY and CDR2 SMNVEV (reference sequence). Trimming pared 1 base from V and 7 bases from J, leaving 14 bases between.